Listed below are T cell receptor beta chains from one sample, sequenced in a study of T cell repertoires in cytomegalovirus infection. TCRdb independently ran MiXCR on the reads; one entry per CDR3 protein. The data contain some 160,000 distinct CDR3 sequences, over 15% of them singletons. The sequenced sample consisted of CD8+ T cells from PBMCs. These receptors came from a human donor in good health (CMV status not recorded). Some clones in this sample may be carry-over from other donors' samples. CDR3s include the opening cysteine and the closing phenylalanine or tryptophan. The D gene is left open where the match is weak. The listing skips clone size in some rows; elsewhere it reads once, few, many or a size class.

DNA | CDR3 | D | size | J | V
TGTGCCAGCAGTTTATTTGCGGGGATTACGGGCAATGAGCAGTTCTTC | CASSLFAGITGNEQFF | . | few | TRBJ2-1 | TRBV27
TGTGCCAGCAGCCCCCGGGACCGAACCTACGAGCAGTACTTC | CASSPRDRTYEQYF | . | . | TRBJ2-7 | TRBV11-1
TGTGCCAGCAGTCAGGGGCAGGGGCTGGACTACGAGCAGTACTTC | CASSQGQGLDYEQYF | . | few | TRBJ2-7 | TRBV7-8
TGTGCCAGCAGCAACACGGTGGAGCAGTTCTTC | CASSNTVEQFF | . | few | TRBJ2-1 | TRBV7-2
TGCAGCGTTGAGGTGTGGGAGCAGTTCTTC | CSVEVWEQFF | . | few | TRBJ2-1 | TRBV29-1
TGTGCCAGCAGGTCCCTCGGGGAATTGTACGAGCAGTACTTC | CASRSLGELYEQYF | . | many | TRBJ2-7 | TRBV7-2
TGTGCCAGCAGCTCCGGCGGGGGTTCGGGATACGAGCAGTACTTC | CASSSGGGSGYEQYF | TRBD2 | once | TRBJ2-7 | TRBV7-6
TGTGCCAGCAGCCCCCGGGGGGCTGCCACAGATACGCAGTATTTT | CASSPRGAATDTQYF | . | few | TRBJ2-3 | TRBV7-9
TGCGCCAGCAGCCAAGTCGCGGGAGAGTCGGAGACCCAGTACTTC | CASSQVAGESETQYF | TRBD2 | few | TRBJ2-5 | TRBV4-1
TGTGCCAGCAGCTTGACGGGGGTGAGGGAAGCTTTCTTT | CASSLTGVREAFF | . | many | TRBJ1-1 | TRBV7-2
TGTGCCAGTAGTATTAGTGCGGGAGGGCCCCATGAGCAGTTCTTC | CASSISAGGPHEQFF | TRBD2 | . | TRBJ2-1 | TRBV28
TGTGCCAGCAGTTACTCTACAGCGACCCAAGAGACCCAGTACTTC | CASSYSTATQETQYF | . | medium-sized | TRBJ2-5 | TRBV6-5
TGTGCCAGCAGTGAATATAAGTCCGGGGAGCTGTTTTTT | CASSEYKSGELFF | . | . | TRBJ2-2 | TRBV25-1
TGCAGCGTAGTGGTCCGAAATACCTACGAGCAGTACTTC | CSVVVRNTYEQYF | . | . | TRBJ2-7 | TRBV29-1
TGCAGCGTTGATGGTCTAGCGGCTAGCACAGATACGCAGTATTTT | CSVDGLAASTDTQYF | TRBD2 | few | TRBJ2-3 | TRBV29-1
TGCAGTGCTAGAGATTTAGATTATCAGCCCCAGCATTTT | CSARDLDYQPQHF | . | . | TRBJ1-5 | TRBV20-1
TGTGCCAGCAGACCAATGACAGGTTTTCCTCTTTATGGCTACACCTTC | CASRPMTGFPLYGYTF | . | few | TRBJ1-2 | TRBV7-9
TGTGCCAGCATCAAGGGGCAGGGGACCTACGAGCAGTACTTC | CASIKGQGTYEQYF | . | . | TRBJ2-7 | TRBV28
TGTGCCAGCAGTCAACAGGGGGTCGGTGAAAAACTGTTTTTT | CASSQQGVGEKLFF | TRBD1 | . | TRBJ1-4 | TRBV6-1
TGTGCCAGCAGTATACACAGGGTTACAGATACGCAGTATTTT | CASSIHRVTDTQYF | . | . | TRBJ2-3 | TRBV28
TGCAGCGTTGAAGATCGGAAGCAAGAGACCCAGTACTTC | CSVEDRKQETQYF | . | few | TRBJ2-5 | TRBV29-1
TGTGCCAGCGCAGGGGCTAATCAGCCCCAGCATTTT | CASAGANQPQHF | . | many | TRBJ1-5 | TRBV7-9
TGTGCCAGCTATAGTAGGGGCTACGAGCAGTACTTC | CASYSRGYEQYF | . | few | TRBJ2-7 | TRBV2